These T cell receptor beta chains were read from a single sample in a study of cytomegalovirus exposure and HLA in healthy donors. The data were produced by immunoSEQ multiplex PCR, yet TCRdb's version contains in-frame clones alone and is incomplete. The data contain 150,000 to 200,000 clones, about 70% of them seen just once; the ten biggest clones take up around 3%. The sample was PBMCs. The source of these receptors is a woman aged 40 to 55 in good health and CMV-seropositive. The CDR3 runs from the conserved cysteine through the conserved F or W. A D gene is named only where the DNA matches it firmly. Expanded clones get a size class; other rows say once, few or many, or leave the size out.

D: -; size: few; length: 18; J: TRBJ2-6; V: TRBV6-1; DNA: TGTGCCAGCAGTGAAAAGGGGGTCTTTAGCTCTGGGGCCAACGTCCTGACTTTC; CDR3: CASSEKGVFSSGANVLTF
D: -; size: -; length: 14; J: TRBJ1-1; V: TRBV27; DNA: TGTGCCAGCAGTTTCGCAGGGTGGAACACTGAAGCTTTCTTT; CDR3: CASSFAGWNTEAFF
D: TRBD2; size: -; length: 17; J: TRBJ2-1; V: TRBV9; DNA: TGTGCCAGCAGCGCGCCCCGGGGTAGCGGGCTTTACAATGAGCAGTTCTTC; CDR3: CASSAPRGSGLYNEQFF
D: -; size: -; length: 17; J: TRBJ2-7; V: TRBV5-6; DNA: TGTGCCAGCAGTACTCCGCCTAACAGGGTAAGGTCCTACGAGCAGTACTTC; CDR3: CASSTPPNRVRSYEQYF
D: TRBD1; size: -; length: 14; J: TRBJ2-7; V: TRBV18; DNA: TGTGCCAGCTCACCTCGACAGGGGCGCTACGAGCAGTACTTC; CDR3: CASSPRQGRYEQYF
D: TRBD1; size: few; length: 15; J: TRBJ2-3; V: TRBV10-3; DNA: TGTGCCATCAGTGCAACAGACAGGGATACAGATACGCAGTATTTT; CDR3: CAISATDRDTDTQYF
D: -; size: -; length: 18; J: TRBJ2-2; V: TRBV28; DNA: TGTGCCAGCAGTCCCACTAAAGGGAGGCGGGGTCGGACCGGGGAGCTGTCTTTT; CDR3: CASSPTKGRRGRTGELSF
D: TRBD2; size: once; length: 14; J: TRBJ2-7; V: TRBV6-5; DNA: TGTGCCAGCAGTAAACTAGCGGGCCTCTACGAGCAGTACTTC; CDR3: CASSKLAGLYEQYF
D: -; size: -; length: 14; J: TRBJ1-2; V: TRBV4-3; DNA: TGCGCCAGCAGCCAAGATGTAACAGGACCTGGCTACACCTTC; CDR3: CASSQDVTGPGYTF
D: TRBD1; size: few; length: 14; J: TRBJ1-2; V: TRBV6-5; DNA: TGTGCCAGCAAGAGGGGACAGGGAGATTATGGCTACACCTTC; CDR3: CASKRGQGDYGYTF
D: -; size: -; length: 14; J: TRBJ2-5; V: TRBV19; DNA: TGTGCCAGTAGCCTCCAGGGGCCCCAAGAGACCCAGTACTTC; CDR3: CASSLQGPQETQYF
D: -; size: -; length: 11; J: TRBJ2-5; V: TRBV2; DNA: TGTGCCAGCAGCGGGGTAGAGGCCCAGTACTTC; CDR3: CASSGVEAQYF
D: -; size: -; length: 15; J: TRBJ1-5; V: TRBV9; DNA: TGTGCCAGCAGCGTAGGAGGAGATAGCAATCAGCCCCAGCATTTT; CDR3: CASSVGGDSNQPQHF
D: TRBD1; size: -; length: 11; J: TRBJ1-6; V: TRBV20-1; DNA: TGCGGGGGACAGGATAATTCACCCCTCCACTTT; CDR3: CGGQDNSPLHF
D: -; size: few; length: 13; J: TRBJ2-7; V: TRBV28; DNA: TGTGCCAGCAGTTTATGGGAGAAGGTCGAGCAGTACTTC; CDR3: CASSLWEKVEQYF
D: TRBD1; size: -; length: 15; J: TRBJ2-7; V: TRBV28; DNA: TGTGCCAGCTCGACAATCGGGCAGGGGGCGTACGAGCAGTACTTC; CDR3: CASSTIGQGAYEQYF